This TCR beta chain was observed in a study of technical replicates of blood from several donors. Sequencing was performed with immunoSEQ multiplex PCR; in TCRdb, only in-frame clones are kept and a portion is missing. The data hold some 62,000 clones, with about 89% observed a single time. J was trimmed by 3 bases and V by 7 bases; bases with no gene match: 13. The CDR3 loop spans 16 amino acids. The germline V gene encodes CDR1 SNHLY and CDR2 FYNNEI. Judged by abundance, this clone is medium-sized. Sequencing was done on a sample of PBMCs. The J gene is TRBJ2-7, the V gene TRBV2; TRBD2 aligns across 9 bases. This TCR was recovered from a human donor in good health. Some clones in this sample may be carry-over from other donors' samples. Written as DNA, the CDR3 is TGTGCCAGCACCTTCGGGCTAGCGGGACCGGGCTACGAGCAGTACTTC. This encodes CASTFGLAGPGYEQYF.